This TCR beta chain derives from a study of persistence of HIV-infected CD4 T cells. Study outcomes and limitations: TCR oligoclonality correlated with proviral oligoclonality in the same sorted populations.

The CDR3 covers 13 residues. The germline V and J ends were trimmed by 2 bases and 5 bases, with 6 bases remaining between them. On this clone: Its antigen is still unknown.

The stimulus was lysate of CMV-infected fibroblasts, approximately 9.7 ug/mL. CD40L/CD69 double-negative CD45RO-high memory CD4+ T cells were collected. Suppressive ART was started during chronic HIV-1 infection in these adults. Donors had undetectable plasma HIV-1 RNA, under 50 copies/mL, for 4+ years. CD8+ T cells were removed from PBMCs prior to stimulation. The immunoSEQ assay was version 4, run in survey mode. Here immunoSEQ multiplex PCR was the method, and the copy in TCRdb shows in-frame clones only, minus some. In the table there are tens of thousands of clones, roughly 82% of which are singletons.

This receptor was identified in an adult woman with HIV who was CMV-seropositive. V and J are TRBV12-3 or TRBV12-4 and TRBJ2-2; D not resolved. Here the sequenced sample was CD4+ T cells sorted from PBMCs after approximately 20-hour stimulation, taken from a patient who received antiretroviral therapy. Here the CDR3 reads CASSLWPTGELFF. CDR3 sequence (DNA): TGTGCCAGCAGTTTATGGCCAACCGGGGAGCTGTTTTTT.